Listed below are T cell receptor beta chains from one sample, sequenced in a study of graft-versus-host responses after intestinal transplantation. TCRdb keeps only in-frame clones here, not all; method: immunoSEQ multiplex PCR. The profile shows approximately 37,000 clones, more than 85% of them singletons. The specimen comprised PBMCs, sampled 700 to 850 days after intestinal transplantation. These receptor sequences come from a human patient who received an intestinal transplant, so some T cells may come from the graft donor. CDR3s include the opening cysteine and the closing phenylalanine or tryptophan. The order of the fields is V gene, clone size, D gene, J gene, CDR3 protein, CDR3 DNA. The D gene is left open where the match is weak. Clone size appears in some rows only: once, few, many, or a class for an expanded clone.

>TRBV4-1|once|.|TRBJ1-3
CASSQGGEGVLFGNTIYF
TGCGCCAGCAGCCAAGGAGGTGAAGGGGTATTGTTTGGAAACACCATATATTTT
>TRBV28|.|.|TRBJ2-7
CASSPVGGRTYEQYF
TGTGCCAGCAGTCCCGTTGGGGGGAGGACATACGAGCAGTACTTC
>TRBV11-1|.|TRBD1|TRBJ1-1
CASSLTGTGVSEAFF
TGTGCCAGCAGCCTAACAGGGACAGGGGTTTCTGAAGCTTTCTTT
>TRBV5-1|.|TRBD1|TRBJ2-5
CASSIGDRDQETQYF
TGCGCCAGCAGCATCGGAGACAGGGATCAAGAGACCCAGTACTTC
>TRBV7-4|.|.|TRBJ1-1
CASQTEAFF
TGTGCCAGCCAGACAGAGGCTTTCTTT
>TRBV5-4|.|.|TRBJ2-4
CASSDPRKNIQYF
TGTGCCAGCAGCGACCCGAGGAAAAACATTCAGTACTTC
>TRBV4-1|.|.|TRBJ1-6
CASSQEKPGHTTLHSYNSPLHF
TGCGCCAGCAGCCAAGAGAAACCTGGGCACACTACCCTCCACTCCTATAATTCACCCCTCCACTTT
>TRBV7-9|.|.|TRBJ2-5
CASSLATETQYF
TGTGCCAGCAGCTTAGCGACGGAGACCCAGTACTTC
>TRBV5-5|.|TRBD1|TRBJ1-2
CASKPDRGVHGYTF
TGTGCCAGCAAACCGGACAGGGGCGTTCATGGCTACACCTTC
>TRBV18|once|.|TRBJ1-4
CASSPSRDEKLFF
TGTGCCAGCTCACCATCCAGGGATGAAAAACTGTTTTTT
>TRBV9|.|.|TRBJ1-2
CASTDAVNYGYTF
TGTGCCAGCACCGACGCGGTTAACTATGGCTACACCTTC
>TRBV9|.|.|TRBJ2-7
CASSVATDWSEQYF
TGTGCCAGCAGCGTAGCTACGGACTGGAGTGAGCAGTACTTC
>TRBV6-5|.|.|TRBJ2-7
CASSYSDTYEQYF
TGTGCCAGCAGTTACTCCGACACCTACGAGCAGTACTTC
>TRBV10-3|few|.|TRBJ1-1
CAITLTVNTEAFF
TGTGCCATCACTTTGACAGTCAACACTGAAGCTTTCTTT
>TRBV28|.|TRBD2|TRBJ2-1
CASSPGLGGIMQQFF
TGTGCCAGCAGCCCGGGGTTGGGAGGGATCATGCAGCAGTTCTTC
>TRBV5-4|.|.|TRBJ2-6
CASSLGGSGANVLTF
TGTGCCAGCAGCTTGGGAGGCTCTGGGGCCAACGTCCTGACTTTC
>TRBV6-5|.|.|TRBJ2-5
CASSSTYQETQYF
TGTGCCAGCAGTTCTACTTACCAAGAGACCCAGTACTTC
>TRBV28|.|.|TRBJ2-7
CASQLGGYEQYF
TGTGCCAGCCAACTAGGGGGCTACGAGCAGTACTTC
>TRBV6-6|.|TRBD1|TRBJ2-5
CASRDRGVQTQYF
TGTGCCAGCAGGGACAGGGGTGTTCAGACCCAGTACTTC
>TRBV6-5|medium-sized|.|TRBJ1-3
CASSRDTGNTIYF
TGTGCCAGCAGCCGGGACACTGGAAACACCATATATTTT